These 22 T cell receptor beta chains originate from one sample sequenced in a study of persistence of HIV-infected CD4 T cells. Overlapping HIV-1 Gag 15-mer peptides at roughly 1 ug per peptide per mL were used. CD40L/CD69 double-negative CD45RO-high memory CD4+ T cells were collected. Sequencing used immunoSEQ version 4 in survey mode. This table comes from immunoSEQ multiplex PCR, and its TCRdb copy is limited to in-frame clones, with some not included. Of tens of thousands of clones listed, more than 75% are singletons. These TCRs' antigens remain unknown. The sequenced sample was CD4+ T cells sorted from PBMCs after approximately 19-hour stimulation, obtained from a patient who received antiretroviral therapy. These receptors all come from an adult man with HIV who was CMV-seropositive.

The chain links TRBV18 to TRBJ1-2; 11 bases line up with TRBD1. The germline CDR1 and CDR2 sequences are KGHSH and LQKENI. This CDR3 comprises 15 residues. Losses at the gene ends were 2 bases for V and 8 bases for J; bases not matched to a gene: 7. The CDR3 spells CASSPFGQGAPGYTF. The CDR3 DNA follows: TGTGCCAGCTCACCATTTGGACAGGGGGCGCCCGGCTACACCTTC.

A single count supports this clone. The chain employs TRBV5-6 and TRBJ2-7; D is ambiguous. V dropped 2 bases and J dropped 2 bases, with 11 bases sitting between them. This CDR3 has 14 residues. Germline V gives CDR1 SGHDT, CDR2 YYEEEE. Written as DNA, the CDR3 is TGTGCCAGCAGCTTCATAGCAGTCCCCTACGAGCAGTACTTC. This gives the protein CASSFIAVPYEQYF.

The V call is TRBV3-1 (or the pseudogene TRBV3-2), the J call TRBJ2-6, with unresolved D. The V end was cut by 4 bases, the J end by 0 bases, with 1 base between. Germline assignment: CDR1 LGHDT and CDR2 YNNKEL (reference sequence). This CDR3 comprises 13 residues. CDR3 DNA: TGTGCCAGCAGCCCCTCTGGGGCCAACGTCCTGACTTTC. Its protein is CASSPSGANVLTF.

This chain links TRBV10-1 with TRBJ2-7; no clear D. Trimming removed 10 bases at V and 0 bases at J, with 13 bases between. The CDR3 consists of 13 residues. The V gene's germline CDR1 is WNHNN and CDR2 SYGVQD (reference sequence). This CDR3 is CATGPPGSYEQYF. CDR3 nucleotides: TGCGCCACCGGACCCCCCGGCTCCTACGAGCAGTACTTC.

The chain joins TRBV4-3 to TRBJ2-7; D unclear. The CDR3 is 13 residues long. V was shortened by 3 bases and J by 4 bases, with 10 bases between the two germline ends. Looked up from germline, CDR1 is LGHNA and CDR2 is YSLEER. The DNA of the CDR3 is TGCGCCAGCAGCCAGGATACCCAGTACGAGCAGTACTTC. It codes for CASSQDTQYEQYF.

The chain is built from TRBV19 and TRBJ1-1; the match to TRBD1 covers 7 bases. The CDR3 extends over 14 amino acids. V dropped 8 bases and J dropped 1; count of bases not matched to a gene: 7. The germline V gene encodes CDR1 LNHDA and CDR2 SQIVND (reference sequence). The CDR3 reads CASHRQGGNTEAFF. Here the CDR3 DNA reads TGTGCCAGTCACAGACAGGGAGGGAACACTGAAGCTTTCTTT.

CDR3 coding DNA: TGCGCCAGCAGCCAAGATTCCACCCGTCGGGGAACTGAAGCTTTCTTT. Protein sequence: CASSQDSTRRGTEAFF. The V call is TRBV4-1, the J call TRBJ1-1, with D unresolved. This CDR3 region has 16 residues. In germline, CDR1 is MGHRA, CDR2 YSYEKL. Trimming took off 0 bases at V and 5 bases at J, with 16 bases between the two ends.

The DNA for the CDR3 is TGTGCCATCAGTGAGGGTTCGGCCAAAAACATTCAGTACTTC. This translates into CAISEGSAKNIQYF. V usage is TRBV10-3 and J usage is TRBJ2-4; D call uncertain. Per germline, CDR1 ENHRY and CDR2 SYGVKD. The V and J ends lost 2 bases and 1 base respectively, with 6 bases between them. The CDR3 spans 14 residues.

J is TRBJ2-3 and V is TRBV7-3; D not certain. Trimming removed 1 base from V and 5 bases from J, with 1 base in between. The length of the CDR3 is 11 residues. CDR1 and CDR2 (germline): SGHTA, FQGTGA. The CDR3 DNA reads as TGTGCCAGCAGCTTAAAAGATACGCAGTATTTT. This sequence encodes CASSLKDTQYF.

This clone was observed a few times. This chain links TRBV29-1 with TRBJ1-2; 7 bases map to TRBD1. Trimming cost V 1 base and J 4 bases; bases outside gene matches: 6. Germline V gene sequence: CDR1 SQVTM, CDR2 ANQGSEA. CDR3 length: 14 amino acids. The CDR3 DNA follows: TGCAGCGTTGAAGGTCAGGGGGGGAGCTATGGCTACACCTTC. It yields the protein CSVEGQGGSYGYTF.

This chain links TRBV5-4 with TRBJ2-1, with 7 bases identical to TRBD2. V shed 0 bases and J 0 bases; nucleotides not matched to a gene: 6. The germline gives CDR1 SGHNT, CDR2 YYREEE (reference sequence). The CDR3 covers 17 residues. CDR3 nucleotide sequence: TGTGCCAGCAGCTTGGACGGCGGGGGAGTCTCCTACAATGAGCAGTTCTTC. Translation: CASSLDGGGVSYNEQFF.

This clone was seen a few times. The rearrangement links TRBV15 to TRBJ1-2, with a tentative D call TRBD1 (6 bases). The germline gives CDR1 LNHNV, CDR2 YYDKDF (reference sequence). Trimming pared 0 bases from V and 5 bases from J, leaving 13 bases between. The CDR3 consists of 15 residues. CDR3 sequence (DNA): TGTGCCACCAGCAGAGAGACAACCCAGGGGTATGGCTACACCTTC. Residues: CATSRETTQGYGYTF.

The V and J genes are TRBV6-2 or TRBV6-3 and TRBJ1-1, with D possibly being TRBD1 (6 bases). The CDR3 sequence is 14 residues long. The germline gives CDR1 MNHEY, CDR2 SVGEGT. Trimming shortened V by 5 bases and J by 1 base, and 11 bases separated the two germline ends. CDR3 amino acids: CASSTTTGNTEAFF. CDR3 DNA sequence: TGTGCCAGCAGTACTACGACAGGGAACACTGAAGCTTTCTTT.

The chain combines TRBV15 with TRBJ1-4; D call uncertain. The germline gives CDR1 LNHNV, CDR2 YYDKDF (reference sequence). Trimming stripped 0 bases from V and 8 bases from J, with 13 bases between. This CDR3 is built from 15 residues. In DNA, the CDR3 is TGTGCCACCAGCAGAGATTTGGCGGTACGAGAAAAACTGTTTTTT. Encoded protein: CATSRDLAVREKLFF.

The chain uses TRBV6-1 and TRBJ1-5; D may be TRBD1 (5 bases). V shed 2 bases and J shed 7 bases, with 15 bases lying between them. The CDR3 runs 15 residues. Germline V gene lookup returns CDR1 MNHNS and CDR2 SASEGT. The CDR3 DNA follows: TGTGCCAGCAGTGAAATCCGGGGGGTCGAGCAGCCCCAGCATTTT. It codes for CASSEIRGVEQPQHF.

The CDR3 DNA reads TGTGCCAGCAGTTACTCCCTATACAGGGGCACTGAAGCTTTCTTT. Protein product: CASSYSLYRGTEAFF. V usage is TRBV6-5 and J usage is TRBJ1-1; 7 nucleotides match TRBD1. V gave up 0 bases and J gave up 4 bases; unmatched junction bases: 5. Germline V gene sequence: CDR1 MNHEY, CDR2 SVGAGI. The CDR3 is 15 amino acids.

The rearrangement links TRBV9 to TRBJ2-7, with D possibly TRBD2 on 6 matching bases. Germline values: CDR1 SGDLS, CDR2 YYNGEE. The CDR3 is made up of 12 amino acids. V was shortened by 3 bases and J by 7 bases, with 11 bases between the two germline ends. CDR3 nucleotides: TGTGCCAGCAGCGGGGCAGGGAGGGAGCAGTACTTC. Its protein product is CASSGAGREQYF.

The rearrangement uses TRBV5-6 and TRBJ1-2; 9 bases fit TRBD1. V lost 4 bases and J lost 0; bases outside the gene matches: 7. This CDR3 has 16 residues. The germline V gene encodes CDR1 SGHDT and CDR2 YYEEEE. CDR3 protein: CASSVGQGLSNYGYTF. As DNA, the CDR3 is TGTGCCAGCAGCGTGGGACAGGGCCTTTCTAACTATGGCTACACCTTC.

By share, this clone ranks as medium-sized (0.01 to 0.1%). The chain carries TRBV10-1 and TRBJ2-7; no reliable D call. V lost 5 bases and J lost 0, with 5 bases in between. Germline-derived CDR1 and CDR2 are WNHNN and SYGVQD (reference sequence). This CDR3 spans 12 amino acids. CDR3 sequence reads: CASSIGSYEQYF. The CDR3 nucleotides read TGCGCCAGCAGTATCGGCTCCTACGAGCAGTACTTC.

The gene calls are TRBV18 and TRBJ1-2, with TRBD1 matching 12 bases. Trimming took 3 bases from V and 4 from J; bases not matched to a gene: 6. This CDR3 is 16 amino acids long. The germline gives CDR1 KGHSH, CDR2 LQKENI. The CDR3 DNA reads TGTGCCAGCTCACCGGGACAGGGGGCCCATGGCTATGGCTACACCTTC. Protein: CASSPGQGAHGYGYTF. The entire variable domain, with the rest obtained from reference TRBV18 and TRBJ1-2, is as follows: NAGVMQNPRHLVRRRGQEARLRCSPMKGHSHVYWYRQLPEEGLKFMVYLQKENIIDESGMPKERFSAEFPKEGPSILRIQQVVRGDSAAYFCASSPGQGAHGYGYTFGSGTRLTVV.

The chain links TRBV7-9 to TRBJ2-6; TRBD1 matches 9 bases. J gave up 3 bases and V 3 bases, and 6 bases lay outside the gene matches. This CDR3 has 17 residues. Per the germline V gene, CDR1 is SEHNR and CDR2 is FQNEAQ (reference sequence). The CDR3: CASSFGQGRVGANVLTF. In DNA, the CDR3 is TGTGCCAGCAGCTTCGGACAGGGGAGGGTTGGGGCCAACGTCCTGACTTTC.

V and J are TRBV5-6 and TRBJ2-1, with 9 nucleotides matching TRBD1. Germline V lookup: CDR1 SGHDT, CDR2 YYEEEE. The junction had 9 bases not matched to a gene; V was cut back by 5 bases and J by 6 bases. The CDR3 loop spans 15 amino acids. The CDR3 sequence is CASSSDRGNGNEQFF. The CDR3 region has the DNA TGTGCCAGCAGTTCGGACAGGGGAAACGGCAATGAGCAGTTCTTC.